Presented here are 5 T cell receptor beta chains from one specimen sequenced in a study of CD8 T cells in Susac syndrome. When the RNA was reverse transcribed, random hexamers were used with an input of roughly 0.45 to 1 ug. MiXCR was run by TCRdb on the immunoSEQ multiplex PCR reads, yielding one entry per CDR3 protein. Counted here are some 120,000 distinct CDR3 sequences, about 93% occurring once; the ten biggest clones make up approximately 0.1%. The sample taken for sequencing was CD4+ T cells from PBMCs. The receptors shown here come from a human donor in good health.

The chain links TRBV20-1 to TRBJ2-7; weak D call: TRBD1 (7 bases). CDR3 length equals 16 residues. Trimming removed 0 bases at V and 3 bases at J, with 18 bases between. Germline assignment: CDR1 DFQATT and CDR2 SNEGSKA (reference sequence). CDR3 loop: CSARDETGRFGYEQYF. The CDR3 DNA is TGCAGTGCTAGAGATGAGACAGGGAGGTTCGGCTACGAGCAGTACTTC.

V gene TRBV9 combines with J gene TRBJ2-1; 8 nucleotides line up with TRBD2. V shed 4 bases and J 6 bases; nucleotides not matched to a gene: 12. The length of the CDR3 is 16 residues. Germline V lookup: CDR1 SGDLS, CDR2 YYNGEE. CDR3 sequence reads: CASSKTGRLASNEQFF. CDR3 nucleotide sequence: TGTGCCAGCAGCAAAACGGGTAGACTAGCGTCCAATGAGCAGTTCTTC.

The chain joins TRBV4-2 to TRBJ2-7; D gene unclear. Germline V CDR1 and CDR2: LGHNA, YNFKEQ. The CDR3 covers 14 residues. V was clipped by 0 bases and J by 3 bases, with 9 bases between them. CDR3 sequence reads: CASSQESRSYEQYF. CDR3 bases: TGTGCCAGCAGCCAAGAATCTAGGAGCTACGAGCAGTACTTC.

As to this clonotype: A junction end diverges from the germline sequence, so it may reflect a read error. The V call is TRBV5-4, the J call TRBJ1-1; no clear D. Germline V gene data show CDR1 as SGHNT and CDR2 as YYREEE (reference sequence). There are 15 residues in the CDR3. The CDR3 DNA reads as TGTGCCAGCAGCTTGGCTCCAAATATGAACACTGAAGCTTTTTTT. It encodes CASSLAPNMNTEAFF.

The chain couples TRBV7-9 to TRBJ1-6; a possible D gene is TRBD1 (5 bases). Deletions cut 6 bases from V and 10 bases from J, with 16 bases between. CDR1 is SEHNR, CDR2 FQNEAQ, per germline (reference sequence). The CDR3 length is 14 residues. The CDR3 DNA reads as TGTGCCAGCAGTCGGGACGGGACTAACTCACCCCTCCACTTT. It specifies CASSRDGTNSPLHF.